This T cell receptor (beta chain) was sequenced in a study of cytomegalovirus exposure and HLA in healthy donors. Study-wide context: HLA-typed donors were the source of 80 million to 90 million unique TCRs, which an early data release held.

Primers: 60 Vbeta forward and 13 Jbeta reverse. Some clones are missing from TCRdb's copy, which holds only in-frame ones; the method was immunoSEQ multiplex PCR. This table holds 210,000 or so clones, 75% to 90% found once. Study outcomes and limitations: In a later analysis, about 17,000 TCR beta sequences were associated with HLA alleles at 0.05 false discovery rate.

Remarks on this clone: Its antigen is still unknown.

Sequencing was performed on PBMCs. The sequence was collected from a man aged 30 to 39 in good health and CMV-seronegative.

The CDR3 DNA reads as TGTGCCAGCAGCTTAAATGCAGGGTACAACACCGGGGAGCTGTTTTTT. Translated: CASSLNAGYNTGELFF. The chain employs TRBV11-3 and TRBJ2-2; TRBD1 might be the D (5 bases). There are 16 residues in the CDR3. Between the trimmed V and J ends, which lost 2 bases and 2 bases, there was a span of 12 bases. The germline V gene encodes CDR1 SGHNT and CDR2 YENEEA.